This T cell receptor beta chain was documented in a study of metastatic and nonmetastatic thyroid tumors. Study-level information: Peripheral blood and tumor or nodule samples from malignant and benign thyroid patients were compared.

The CDR3 extends over 21 amino acids. V lost 0 bases to trimming and J lost 1 base, with 25 bases between them. The table lists this clone with a few counts. Its antigen is undetermined. Study findings and constraints: Benign nodules reportedly had significantly lower TCR beta diversity than malignant thyroid tumors in blood and tumor.

No treatment of any kind had been given to any patient before thyroid surgery. Original analysis: Between-group CDR3 differences, defined by clinicopathological status, yielded a distant-metastasis classifier for papillary thyroid cancer. MiXCR re-clonotyped the PCR reads for TCRdb. TCRdb, rather than the study authors, made the V and J calls. The sample contains fewer than 35,000 clones, 15% to 20% of which appear only once. Sequenced sample: blood. The sequence came from a female donor with papillary thyroid cancer or a benign thyroid nodule (not recorded which). Some clones in this sample may be carry-over from other donors' samples. The chain uses TRBV12-3 or TRBV12-4 and TRBJ1-5; a possible D gene is TRBD1 (6 bases). The CDR3 sequence is CASSLASLGGAGGMSNQPQHF. Here the CDR3 DNA reads TGTGCCAGCAGTTTAGCGTCTTTGGGCGGGGCCGGGGGCATGAGCAATCAGCCCCAGCATTTT.